This T cell receptor (beta chain) was retrieved from a study of blood T cell repertoires in COVID-19 (dated by TCRdb to about 2020). Study-wide context: Collaborator samples came from the United States, Italy and Spain and covered acute and convalescent phases of COVID-19. The material from the prospective study consisted of cDNA or gDNA derived from T cells, B-cell-depleted T cells, or PBMCs. Subjects who had been exposed to COVID-19, were actively infected with it, or had recovered from it provided the deeply sampled blood TCRbeta repertoires that made up the dataset. The repertoires were made available in a free public database intended to serve as a resource for research on the immune response to SARS-CoV-2. Samples came from the ongoing ImmuneRACE study (first 160 participants) plus 1,254 subjects from 6 global collaborators. The sample metadata nearly always contained a de-identified subject ID, COVID-19 status, age in years and sex. HLA class I and class II types, where available, came from metadata supplied by the sample provider rather than from assay-based typing.

The immunoSEQ Assay, a bias-controlled multiplex PCR, was used to amplify TCRbeta CDR3 regions from genomic DNA. The authors' analysis ran thus. The number of nucleated cells in each sample was estimated by amplification of reference gene primers within the assay. To quantify the absolute abundance of each unique TCRbeta CDR3 rearrangement, sequence reads were collapsed and filtered. For each sample, productive Simpson clonality was calculated by taking the square root of Simpson's diversity index across productive rearrangements. The immuneACCESS repertoire file appears here via TCRdb, limited to in-frame rearrangements. These files lack a portion of the clones; in checked studies, under half of the deficit traces to unresolved V genes, and the cause of the others is not known. D and trimming come from the DNA, and the V and J calls and clone size come from that table. This sample has approximately 200,000 clones in its table, and around 88% of those were observed once. The top ten clonotypes cover 3.5% to 5.5% of the sample.

Points the paper makes about the study in general: Clinical and demographic metadata were provided uncurated, with the amount varying by source and participant.

Comment on this clone: What this receptor recognizes is not known. No base-level quality is on record; no much larger clone is a single base apart. Other DNA sequences in the same sample also yield this CDR3.

In the prospective study, participants were 18 to 89 years old, resided in 25 or so geographic areas of the United States, and were enrolled through a virtual design. To assign participants to cohorts, the prospective study relied on clinical history that participants themselves reported in a screening survey and a study questionnaire. Exposed participants had been in contact with someone with a PCR-confirmed or clinician-diagnosed COVID-19 case within 2 weeks of study entry. In the prospective study, mobile phlebotomists collected whole blood, serum and a nasopharyngeal or oropharyngeal swab from each participant. Additional blood draws and questionnaires over an approximately 2-month period could optionally be provided by prospective study participants. Before DNA extraction, blood samples from the prospective study were shipped at room temperature or frozen. The germline V gene sets CDR1 to SNHLY and CDR2 to FYNNEI. The CDR3 goes from the cysteine to the phenylalanine over 13 residues. The only DNA kept is the CDR3, 39 bases in frame from the first base. V and J lose 4 bases and 2 bases, and a span of 6 bases separates them.

The rearranged chain carries TRBV2 and TRBJ1-5, and possibly TRBD1, on 6 matching bases. The specimen sequenced was PBMCs or T cells enriched from blood (not recorded which). This receptor was taken from a woman in her 30s who had been exposed to COVID-19. The CDR3 corresponds to CASSGQGNQPQHF. The sequenced DNA: TGTGCCAGCAGTGGACAGGGCAATCAGCCCCAGCATTTT.